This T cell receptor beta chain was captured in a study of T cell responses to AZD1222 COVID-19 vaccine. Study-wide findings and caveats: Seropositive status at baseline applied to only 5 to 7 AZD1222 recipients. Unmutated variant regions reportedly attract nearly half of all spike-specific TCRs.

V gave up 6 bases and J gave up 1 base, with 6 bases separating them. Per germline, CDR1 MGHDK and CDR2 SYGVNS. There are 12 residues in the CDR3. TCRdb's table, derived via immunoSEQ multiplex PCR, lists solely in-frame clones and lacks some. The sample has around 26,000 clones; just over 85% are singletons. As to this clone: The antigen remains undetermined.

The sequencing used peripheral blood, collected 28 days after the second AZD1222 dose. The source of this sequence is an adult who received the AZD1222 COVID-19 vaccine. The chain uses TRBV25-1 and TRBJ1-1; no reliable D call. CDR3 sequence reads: CASRLSNTEAFF. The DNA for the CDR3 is TGTGCCAGCAGACTCTCGAACACTGAAGCTTTCTTT.